What follows are 18 T cell receptor beta chains derived from one specimen sequenced in a study of cytomegalovirus exposure and HLA in healthy donors. The PCR contained 60 Vbeta and 13 Jbeta primers. The repertoire was sequenced with immunoSEQ multiplex PCR; TCRdb's copy has only in-frame clones and lacks some. Seen here are 150,000 to 200,000 clones, 68% observed once, and the top ten hold less than 3.5%. Sequencing was performed on PBMCs. Every receptor here comes from a woman aged 40 to 50 in good health and CMV-seropositive.

The genes are TRBV19 and TRBJ1-2; 11 bases fit TRBD1. The CDR3 totals 15 residues. Germline lookup yields CDR1 LNHDA and CDR2 SQIVND (reference sequence). V shed 6 bases, J shed 3 bases, and the junction held 6 bases outside the gene matches. This CDR3 reads CASRDRGLSDYGYTF. CDR3 in DNA: TGTGCCAGTAGGGACAGGGGGCTTTCGGACTATGGCTACACCTTC.

V and J are TRBV27 and TRBJ2-3; TRBD1 aligns across 7 bases. Trimming cost V 2 bases and J 5 bases; bases outside gene matches: 4. CDR3 length: 14 amino acids. CDR1 and CDR2 (germline): MNHEY, SMNVEV (reference sequence). The CDR3, as DNA: TGTGCCAGCAGTTTAATGGCAGGGGGAGATACGCAGTATTTT. This encodes CASSLMAGGDTQYF.

The rearrangement uses TRBV19 and TRBJ1-1; the match to TRBD1 covers 11 bases. The junction had 15 bases not matched to a gene; V was cut back by 1 base and J by 5 bases. The CDR3 sequence is 19 residues long. Germline V gene data show CDR1 as LNHDA and CDR2 as SQIVND (reference sequence). CDR3: CASSIGSRRTGGTGTEAFF. CDR3 coding DNA: TGTGCCAGTAGTATAGGCAGTCGGCGGACAGGGGGCACGGGGACTGAAGCTTTCTTT.

V usage is TRBV5-1 and J usage is TRBJ2-1; the match to TRBD2 covers 8 bases. CDR1 and CDR2 from the germline V gene are SGHRS and YFSETQ. The CDR3 is made up of 15 amino acids. J was trimmed by 5 bases and V by 0 bases; bases with no gene match: 4. This CDR3 is CASSLDGGGHNEQFF. Here the CDR3 DNA reads TGCGCCAGCAGCTTGGATGGCGGGGGGCACAATGAGCAGTTCTTC.

This clone was detected only a few times. The V call is TRBV29-1, the J call TRBJ1-2; 8 nucleotides agree with TRBD1. The V gene end was trimmed by 0 bases and the J gene end by 5 bases; junction bases not matched to a gene: 5. This CDR3 region has 14 residues. Germline CDR1 SQVTM, CDR2 ANQGSEA. CDR3 nucleotides: TGCAGCGTTGAAGATCGGGACAGGACGTATGGCTACACCTTC. It specifies CSVEDRDRTYGYTF.

The gene calls are TRBV7-8 and TRBJ1-4; 10 positions agree with TRBD1. This CDR3 has 17 amino acids. V dropped 1 base and J dropped 6; count of bases not matched to a gene: 8. The germline CDR1 and CDR2 sequences are SGHVS and FQNEAQ. The CDR3 DNA follows: TGTGCCAGCAGCTTAGAAGGGACCGGGACAGGGGATGAAAAACTGTTTTTT. Translated, it gives CASSLEGTGTGDEKLFF.

The chain couples TRBV21-1 to TRBJ2-1; TRBD1 is taken as the D call from the table, unchecked against the DNA. TRBV21-1 counts as a pseudogene. The CDR3 totals 17 residues. The CDR3 spells CASSKARGHDSYNEQFF. CDR3 sequence (DNA): TGTGCCAGCAGCAAAGCACGTGGGCACGACTCCTACAATGAGCAGTTCTTC.

V and J are TRBV5-4 and TRBJ2-5, with a possible D match to TRBD1 (6 bases). The J call may be in error: the DNA end matches TRBJ2-7 better. The germline V gene encodes CDR1 SGHNT and CDR2 YYREEE (reference sequence). The CDR3 sequence is 13 residues long. CDR3 protein: CASSLQGFHEQYF. CDR3 coding DNA: TGTGCCAGCAGCTTACAGGGTTTCCACGAGCAGTACTTC.

This clone occurred a few times. The gene calls are TRBV19 and TRBJ2-1, with 13 bases matching TRBD2. The CDR3 covers 20 residues. Trimming removed 3 bases from V and 3 bases from J; junction bases left unmatched: 14. Germline assignment: CDR1 LNHDA and CDR2 SQIVND (reference sequence). The DNA for the CDR3 is TGTGCCAGTAGTATCTTATTCGGGCGCGGGACTAGCGGGGACTACAATGAGCAGTTCTTC. Translation gives CASSILFGRGTSGDYNEQFF.

The chain carries TRBV7-3 and TRBJ2-2, with 9 positions matching TRBD1. Germline CDR1 SGHTA, CDR2 FQGTGA. The V segment lost 5 bases and the J segment 3 bases; nucleotides outside the gene matches: 7. The CDR3 runs 16 residues. The CDR3 protein is CASSARQGGYTGELFF. The CDR3 nucleotides read TGTGCCAGCAGCGCTCGACAGGGGGGATACACCGGGGAGCTGTTTTTT.

The sample holds one count of this clone. The chain recombines TRBV7-2 with TRBJ2-5; 8 bases line up with TRBD1. Looked up from germline, CDR1 is SGHTA and CDR2 is FQGNSA. The trim removed 3 bases at V and 1 base at J, leaving 4 bases unmatched. CDR3 length: 15 amino acids. CDR3 bases: TGTGCCAGCAGCTTTCGGGACAGGACCCAAGAGACCCAGTACTTC. This gives the protein CASSFRDRTQETQYF.

This clone turned up a few times. This sequence joins TRBV28 and TRBJ2-2, with TRBD2 matching 9 bases. Germline V gene sequence: CDR1 MDHEN, CDR2 SYDVKM. The junction had 14 bases not matched to a gene; V was cut back by 6 bases and J by 3 bases. There are 18 residues in the CDR3. CDR3 nucleotides: TGTGCCAGCAGCTCCCGTAGACTAGCGGAGACTTACACCGGGGAGCTGTTTTTT. This codes for CASSSRRLAETYTGELFF.

This clone was found a few times. This rearrangement joins TRBV29-1 to TRBJ2-1, with TRBD2 matching over 8 bases. CDR1 and CDR2 (germline): SQVTM, ANQGSEA. The CDR3 covers 11 residues. The CDR3 is CSGGPYNEQFF. In nucleotides, the CDR3 is TGCTCGGGAGGGCCCTACAATGAGCAGTTCTTC.

The chain carries TRBV6-4 and TRBJ1-1; D remains ambiguous. The CDR3 runs to 15 residues. V gave up 4 bases and J gave up 1 base, with 13 bases separating them. In germline, CDR1 is MRHNA, CDR2 SNTAGT. The CDR3 nucleotides are TGTGCCAGCAGTGCTGAACAGATTGGGAACACTGAAGCTTTCTTT. Encoded protein: CASSAEQIGNTEAFF.

This chain uses TRBV5-4 with TRBJ2-1; 7 nucleotides match TRBD2. V trimming: 2 bases; J trimming: 6 bases; junction bases outside the gene matches: 8. Per the germline V gene, CDR1 is SGHNT and CDR2 is YYREEE (reference sequence). The CDR3 runs to 15 residues. The CDR3 loop reads CASSFVLAEFNEQFF. CDR3 DNA: TGTGCCAGCAGCTTCGTTCTAGCGGAGTTCAATGAGCAGTTCTTC. Variable domain in full (rest from reference TRBV5-4 and TRBJ2-1): ETGVTQSPTHLIKTRGQQVTLRCSSQSGHNTVSWYQQALGQGPQFIFQYYREEENGRGNFPPRFSGLQFPNYSSELNVNALELDDSALYLCASSFVLAEFNEQFFGPGTRLTVL.

The J gene is TRBJ2-5, the V gene TRBV18; no clear D. The CDR3 spans 13 residues. Per the germline V gene, CDR1 is KGHSH and CDR2 is LQKENI. Trimming shortened V by 3 bases and J by 2 bases, and 7 bases separated the two germline ends. CDR3 residues: CASSPTRQETQYF. DNA for the CDR3: TGTGCCAGCTCACCGACTCGTCAAGAGACCCAGTACTTC.

This clone was counted only a few times. This chain connects TRBV7-3 to TRBJ2-5; maybe TRBD2 (7 bases). The germline CDR1 and CDR2 sequences are SGHTA and FQGTGA. The CDR3 totals 14 residues. Trimming took off 0 bases at V and 4 bases at J, with 9 bases between the two ends. The CDR3 here is CASSLTGGGETQYF. CDR3 bases: TGTGCCAGCAGCTTAACGGGAGGGGGAGAGACCCAGTACTTC. Looking up the rest from reference TRBV7-3 and TRBJ2-5 gives the full variable domain: GAGVSQTPSNKVTEKGKYVELRCDPISGHTALYWYRQSLGQGPEFLIYFQGTGAADDSGLPNDRFFAVRPEGSVSTLKIQRTERGDSAVYLCASSLTGGGETQYFGPGTRLLVL.

This clone was observed a handful of times. The chain combines TRBV4-3 with TRBJ1-2; D gene ambiguous. Germline lookup yields CDR1 LGHNA and CDR2 YSLEER. The V and J ends lost 0 bases and 4 bases respectively, with 15 bases between them. This CDR3 spans 16 amino acids. CDR3 bases: TGCGCCAGCAGCCAAGATGGCCCCAGGAATAGCTATGGCTACACCTTC. Translated, it gives CASSQDGPRNSYGYTF.